The 27 T cell receptor beta chains listed next were all sequenced from one sample in a study of beta chain features in type 1 diabetes. Study-level findings and limits: Type 1 diabetes patients showed a moderate but significant shortening of TCRB CDR3s in all four CD4+ subsets.

These receptors have no known antigen. Reverse transcribing all isolated RNA meant expressed TCRB transcripts were sequenced. TCRdb keeps only in-frame clones here, not all; method: immunoSEQ multiplex PCR. The sample carries fewer than 18,000 clones, approximately 79% recorded once. Specimen: stem cell memory CD4+ T cells from blood. The receptor source for this set is a woman under 30 with type 1 diabetes.

The chain carries TRBV5-1 and TRBJ2-1; 14 nucleotides align to TRBD2. V lost 4 bases and J lost 7; bases outside the gene matches: 7. CDR3 size: 16 residues. Per germline, CDR1 SGHRS and CDR2 YFSETQ. This CDR3 is CASSVRLAGGPNEQFF. The CDR3 DNA follows: TGCGCCAGCAGCGTCCGACTAGCGGGAGGGCCAAATGAGCAGTTCTTC.

The CDR3 nucleotides read TGTGCCAGCAGCACGACTAGCGGACTACAAGAGACCCAGTACTTC. It specifies CASSTTSGLQETQYF. V usage is TRBV5-4 and J usage is TRBJ2-5; 9 nucleotides align to TRBD2. The junction had 6 bases not matched to a gene; V was cut back by 4 bases and J by 2 bases. The germline V gene has CDR1 SGHNT and CDR2 YYREEE (reference sequence). The CDR3 is made up of 15 amino acids.

The chain has TRBV18 and TRBJ1-1; 8 bases are shared with TRBD1. Germline CDR1 is KGHSH and CDR2 is LQKENI. The V and J ends lost 2 bases and 1 base, in that order; junction bases with no gene match: 6. The CDR3 spans 16 residues. The CDR3, as DNA: TGTGCCAGCTCACCAGGGACAGGCACCCGGAACACTGAAGCTTTCTTT. It is translated as CASSPGTGTRNTEAFF.

V and J are TRBV27 and TRBJ2-5, with 7 bases fitting TRBD2. This CDR3 has 13 amino acids. The trim removed 7 bases at V and 2 bases at J, leaving 4 bases unmatched. Germline assignment: CDR1 MNHEY and CDR2 SMNVEV (reference sequence). The CDR3 protein is CASKSGGQETQYF. The DNA of the CDR3 is TGTGCCAGCAAGTCGGGAGGTCAAGAGACCCAGTACTTC.

The V and J genes are TRBV11-2 and TRBJ1-2; 12 bases are shared with TRBD1. This CDR3 comprises 15 residues. The ends lost 5 bases at V and 3 bases at J; junction bases unmatched: 4. Looked up from germline, CDR1 is SGHAT and CDR2 is FQNNGV. This chain's CDR3 is CASSGGQGADYGYTF. In DNA form, the CDR3 reads TGTGCCAGCAGCGGGGGACAGGGGGCGGACTATGGCTACACCTTC. Based on the CDR3 plus reference TRBV11-2 and TRBJ1-2, the full variable domain is EAGVAQSPRYKIIEKRQSVAFWCNPISGHATLYWYQQILGQGPKLLIQFQNNGVVDDSQLPKDRFSAERLKGVDSTLKIQPAKLEDSAVYLCASSGGQGADYGYTFGSGTRLTVV.

For the CDR3, the DNA is TGTGCCAGCAGCCGGAGAGGGCACATGAACACTGAAGCTTTCTTT. Translation: CASSRRGHMNTEAFF. The J gene is TRBJ1-1, the V gene TRBV28; no clear D. The CDR3 loop spans 15 amino acids. V lost 6 bases, J lost 0 bases, and 14 bases lay in between. Germline CDR1 reads MDHEN; CDR2 reads SYDVKM.

J is TRBJ1-2 and V is TRBV5-1; D unresolved. This CDR3 has 13 amino acids. Looked up from germline, CDR1 is SGHRS and CDR2 is YFSETQ. V lost 0 bases and J 0 bases, leaving 3 bases between the germline ends. CDR3 in amino acids: CASSLGPNYGYTF. CDR3 coding DNA: TGCGCCAGCAGCTTGGGGCCTAACTATGGCTACACCTTC.

The CDR3 DNA sequence: TGCGCCAGCAGCGAGAGCGGGGTCTACGAGCAGTACGTC. As protein: CASSESGVYEQYV. The chain links TRBV10-2 to TRBJ2-7; 7 positions agree with TRBD2. Unmatched junction bases numbered 5, after V lost 6 bases and J lost 3 bases. The CDR3 consists of 13 residues. From germline, CDR1 is WSHSY and CDR2 SAAADI.

This chain joins TRBV19 and TRBJ1-2; maybe TRBD1 (5 bases). Germline V gene lookup returns CDR1 LNHDA and CDR2 SQIVND (reference sequence). This CDR3 has 12 residues. Trimming removed 7 bases at V and 2 bases at J, with 8 bases between. CDR3 protein: CASTGRNYGYTF. The DNA of the CDR3 is TGTGCCAGTACAGGGAGGAACTATGGCTACACCTTC.

The J gene is TRBJ2-1, the V gene TRBV5-1; TRBD1 matches 8 bases. CDR3 length: 16 residues. From germline, CDR1 is SGHRS and CDR2 YFSETQ. J lost 7 bases, V lost 0 bases, and 9 bases had no gene match. This CDR3 reads CASSLGGTGARNEQFF. The CDR3 coding sequence is TGCGCCAGCAGCTTGGGAGGGACAGGTGCTAGGAATGAGCAGTTCTTC.

This chain links TRBV20-1 with TRBJ1-4; no clear D gene. The CDR3 has 11 residues. V gave up 5 bases and J gave up 10 bases, with 11 bases separating them. CDR1 DFQATT and CDR2 SNEGSKA come from the germline V gene (reference sequence). CDR3 DNA: TGCAGTGCTCGAGGACTTGTAAAACTGTTTTTT. It is translated as CSARGLVKLFF.

The rearrangement joins TRBV5-1 to TRBJ2-3, with 13 bases aligning to TRBD2. V was clipped by 4 bases and J by 5 bases; unmatched bases: 10. Germline CDR1 is SGHRS and CDR2 is YFSETQ. This CDR3 has 17 amino acids. DNA for the CDR3: TGCGCCAGCAGCATCCAAACTAGCGGGAGGGCCGGAGATACGCAGTATTTT. The encoded protein is CASSIQTSGRAGDTQYF.

CDR3 loop: CASSPRTDYNEQFF. The CDR3 coding sequence is TGCGCCAGCAGCCCTCGGACAGACTACAATGAGCAGTTCTTC. The V gene is TRBV5-1, the J gene TRBJ2-1; a weak D match, TRBD1 (6 bases). CDR1 is SGHRS, CDR2 YFSETQ, per germline. Trimming removed 4 bases from V and 3 bases from J, with 11 bases in between. CDR3 length equals 14 residues.

This clone was observed a single time. The rearrangement uses TRBV29-1 and TRBJ1-1, with 10 positions matching TRBD1. V lost 6 bases, J lost 2 bases, and 6 bases stayed unmatched. The germline V gene has CDR1 SQVTM and CDR2 ANQGSEA. This CDR3 has 14 amino acids. This chain's CDR3 is CSVCRQGANTEAFF. The CDR3 DNA reads TGCAGCGTGTGTAGACAGGGGGCAAACACTGAAGCTTTCTTT.

This clone was recorded only once. The rearrangement uses TRBV28 and TRBJ2-2; 11 bases match TRBD2. The V and J ends lost 8 bases and 1 base, in that order; junction bases with no gene match: 6. This CDR3 is 16 amino acids long. The germline V gene has CDR1 MDHEN and CDR2 SYDVKM. CDR3 sequence: CASAAGTSGNTGELFF. As DNA, the CDR3 is TGTGCCAGCGCCGCTGGGACTAGCGGGAACACCGGGGAGCTGTTTTTT.

This chain uses TRBV7-9 with TRBJ2-7; 7 nucleotides match TRBD2. CDR1 and CDR2 (germline): SEHNR, FQNEAQ (reference sequence). The CDR3 is 16 residues long. The V and J ends lost 5 bases and 2 bases, in that order; junction bases with no gene match: 12. The CDR3 reads CASSPRPGLTAYEQYF. The CDR3 nucleotides are TGTGCCAGCAGCCCCCGCCCGGGACTAACCGCCTACGAGCAGTACTTC.

This chain connects TRBV29-1 to TRBJ1-2; 7 positions agree with TRBD1. The V and J ends lost 7 bases and 6 bases, in that order; junction bases with no gene match: 5. Germline lookup yields CDR1 SQVTM and CDR2 ANQGSEA. This CDR3 has 11 residues. CDR3: CSASQGDGYTF. The CDR3 DNA is TGCAGCGCCAGCCAGGGGGATGGCTACACCTTC.

V usage is TRBV18 and J usage is TRBJ2-7, with a tentative D call TRBD1 (6 bases). CDR3 length: 12 amino acids. Germline lookup yields CDR1 KGHSH and CDR2 LQKENI. Trimming shortened V by 5 bases and J by 4 bases, and 9 bases separated the two germline ends. The CDR3 sequence is CASSLQGYEQYV. DNA for the CDR3: TGTGCCAGCTCATTACAGGGATACGAGCAGTACGTC.

The V and J genes are TRBV9 and TRBJ2-5; TRBD2 matches 9 bases. From germline, CDR1 is SGDLS and CDR2 YYNGEE. The length of the CDR3 is 15 residues. Trimming at V came to 0 bases and at J to 5 bases, leaving 5 bases not matched to a gene. CDR3 nucleotides: TGTGCCAGCAGCGTAGGGCTAGCGGGAAGGGAGACCCAGTACTTC. Translation gives CASSVGLAGRETQYF.

The chain links TRBV29-1 to TRBJ1-5; 8 bases match TRBD1. The CDR3 has 14 residues. With V trimmed by 5 bases and J by 6 bases, 9 bases remained unmatched. The V gene's germline CDR1 is SQVTM and CDR2 ANQGSEA. The DNA of the CDR3 is TGCAGCGTTCTAGGACAGGGCGTGGGTCAGCCCCAGCATTTT. It yields the protein CSVLGQGVGQPQHF.

The chain is built from TRBV19 and TRBJ2-1; D not certain. V was cut by 4 bases and J by 3 bases, with 7 bases left in between. In germline, CDR1 is LNHDA, CDR2 SQIVND (reference sequence). This CDR3 contains 13 residues. In nucleotides, the CDR3 is TGTGCCAGTAGTAAAGTAGACTACAATGAGCAGTTCTTC. Amino acids: CASSKVDYNEQFF.

The CDR3 bases are TGTGCCAGCACGAGACGTCGGGGGGCGCTCCACGAGCAGTACTTC. As protein: CASTRRRGALHEQYF. The chain carries TRBV2 and TRBJ2-7; a weak D match, TRBD2 (7 bases). There are 15 residues in the CDR3. Germline V lookup: CDR1 SNHLY, CDR2 FYNNEI. The ends were cut back, 7 bases at V and 5 bases at J, with 21 bases in the middle.

This chain links TRBV6-6 with TRBJ2-2, with D unresolved. V gave up 2 bases and J gave up 2 bases, with 6 bases separating them. The CDR3 consists of 14 residues. CDR1 MNHNY and CDR2 SVGAGI come from the germline V gene (reference sequence). The CDR3 nucleotides read TGTGCCAGCAGTTACGCACTAAACACCGGGGAGCTGTTTTTT. Its translation: CASSYALNTGELFF.

This chain uses TRBV6-1 with TRBJ2-7; D gene unclear. Per the germline V gene, CDR1 is MNHNS and CDR2 is SASEGT. The ends were cut back, 6 bases at V and 0 bases at J, with 9 bases in the middle. This CDR3 region has 13 residues. The CDR3 DNA reads as TGTGCCAGCAGAGGAAGGAGCTCCTACGAGCAGTACTTC. Protein sequence: CASRGRSSYEQYF.

The chain joins TRBV27 to TRBJ2-2, with D possibly being TRBD2 (5 bases). This CDR3 region has 17 residues. Trimming pared 3 bases from V and 6 bases from J, leaving 20 bases between. CDR1 and CDR2 (germline): MNHEY, SMNVEV (reference sequence). In DNA form, the CDR3 reads TGTGCCAGCAGTTTGGCCCTCGGTGGGGAGTTGGCCGGGGAGCTGTTTTTT. This gives the protein CASSLALGGELAGELFF.

V usage is TRBV5-4 and J usage is TRBJ2-1; 9 bases match TRBD1. CDR1 SGHNT and CDR2 YYREEE come from the germline V gene (reference sequence). J lost 8 bases, V lost 4 bases, and 13 bases had no gene match. The CDR3 is 16 amino acids. The CDR3 region is CASSAGTGPGIDEQFF. The CDR3 nucleotides are TGTGCCAGCAGCGCCGGGACAGGGCCAGGAATCGATGAGCAGTTCTTC.

CDR3 nucleotides: TGTGCCAGCTCACGCGACCGAGGCACTGAAGCTTTCTTT. It translates to CASSRDRGTEAFF. The chain employs TRBV18 and TRBJ1-1; the D is unclear. Trimming pared 4 bases from V and 4 bases from J, leaving 10 bases between. Germline V gene lookup returns CDR1 KGHSH and CDR2 LQKENI. The length of the CDR3 is 13 residues.